Presented here are 12 T cell receptor beta chains from one specimen sequenced in a study of neurological immune-mediated disorders. TCRdb analysed the 5' RACE reads with MiXCR anew, one entry per CDR3 protein. The sample records over 55,000 distinct CDR3 sequences, around 11% being singletons. Regarding time point: longitudinal time-point 1 (baseline). Sequencing input: PBMCs. The receptor source for this set is a male donor with HTLV-1-associated myelopathy (HAM/TSP).

Ten or more counts support this clonotype. The rearrangement links TRBV7-6 to TRBJ2-5; 10 nucleotides align to TRBD2. Trimming cost V 4 bases and J 3 bases; bases outside gene matches: 14. The CDR3 extends over 18 amino acids. Germline CDR1 SGHVS, CDR2 FNYEAQ. CDR3 bases: TGTGCCAGCAGCTCCTGGGGTGGGCGACTAGCGGGTAAAGAGACCCAGTACTTC. Translated, it gives CASSSWGGRLAGKETQYF.

This clonotype was seen repeatedly, ten times or more. In nucleotides, the CDR3 is TGCAGTGCTAGTAACAGGGCAGAGACCCAGTACTTC. This codes for CSASNRAETQYF. The gene calls are TRBV20-1 and TRBJ2-5; maybe TRBD1 (6 bases). This CDR3 region has 12 residues. Germline CDR1 reads DFQATT; CDR2 reads SNEGSKA (reference sequence). Trimming removed 3 bases from V and 4 bases from J, with 9 bases in between.

This clonotype has a count of ten or more. The CDR3, as DNA: TGTGCCAGCATGCAGGGTTTCCCCTACAATGAGCAGTTCTTC. Translated: CASMQGFPYNEQFF. The rearrangement links TRBV25-1 to TRBJ2-1; D is perhaps TRBD1 (5 bases). This CDR3 contains 14 residues. V lost 7 bases, J lost 2 bases, and 12 bases lay in between. The V gene's germline CDR1 is MGHDK and CDR2 SYGVNS. The variable domain in full, completed from reference TRBV25-1 and TRBJ2-1, reads EADIYQTPRYLVIGTGKKITLECSQTMGHDKMYWYQQDPGMELHLIHYSYGVNSTEKGDLSSESTVSRIRTEHFPLTLESARPSHTSQYLCASMQGFPYNEQFFGPGTRLTVL.

This clonotype has at least ten counts. V is TRBV5-1 and J is TRBJ2-1; D gene unclear. The CDR3 contains 15 residues. Germline V gives CDR1 SGHRS, CDR2 YFSETQ. Deletions cut 2 bases from V and 10 bases from J, with 19 bases between. The CDR3 region is CASSFQVKNLDEQFF. CDR3 sequence (DNA): TGCGCCAGCAGCTTCCAGGTTAAGAATTTAGACGAGCAGTTCTTC. The complete variable domain, with remaining parts taken from reference TRBV5-1 and TRBJ2-1, reads KAGVTQTPRYLIKTRGQQVTLSCSPISGHRSVSWYQQTPGQGLQFLFEYFSETQRNKGNFPGRFSGRQFSNSRSEMNVSTLELGDSALYLCASSFQVKNLDEQFFGPGTRLTVL.

At least ten counts were recorded for this clonotype. The chain is built from TRBV10-2 and TRBJ2-7; no clear D. Trimming removed 5 bases from V and 0 bases from J, with 8 bases in between. Germline assignment: CDR1 WSHSY and CDR2 SAAADI. This CDR3 is 13 amino acids long. CDR3 in DNA: TGCGCCAGCAGTATCGTCCTCTCCTACGAGCAGTACTTC. Its protein is CASSIVLSYEQYF.

This clonotype was recorded many times. The CDR3 sequence is CASALGSLNYGYTF. As DNA, the CDR3 is TGTGCCAGCGCCCTGGGATCGCTCAACTATGGCTACACCTTC. This chain joins TRBV12-3 or TRBV12-4 and TRBJ1-2; no definite D call. V was trimmed by 8 bases and J by 2 bases, leaving 15 bases between them. The CDR3 covers 14 residues.

This clonotype was counted at least ten times. This chain links TRBV7-2 with TRBJ2-7, with 9 bases aligning to TRBD1. Germline CDR1 is SGHTA and CDR2 is FQGNSA. The junction had 1 base not matched to a gene; V was cut back by 4 bases and J by 3 bases. The CDR3 consists of 13 residues. CDR3: CASSWTGVYEQYF. As DNA, the CDR3 is TGTGCCAGCAGCTGGACAGGGGTCTACGAGCAGTACTTC. Complete variable domain (other parts from reference TRBV7-2 and TRBJ2-7): GAGVSQSPSNKVTEKGKDVELRCDPISGHTALYWYRQSLGQGLEFLIYFQGNSAPDKSGLPSDRFSAERTGGSVSTLTIQRTQQEDSAVYLCASSWTGVYEQYFGPGTRLTVT.

This clonotype appeared many times. The V call is TRBV14, the J call TRBJ2-1; TRBD2 matches at 7 bases. The CDR3 totals 16 residues. CDR1 SGHDN and CDR2 FVKESK come from the germline V gene. The J segment lost 2 bases and the V segment lost 1 base, leaving 5 bases of the junction unmatched. The CDR3 loop is CASSQVRLAAYNEQFF. The CDR3 DNA sequence: TGTGCCAGCAGCCAAGTCCGGCTAGCGGCCTACAATGAGCAGTTCTTC. Using reference TRBV14 and TRBJ2-1 for the parts outside the CDR3, the full variable domain is EAGVTQFPSHSVIEKGQTVTLRCDPISGHDNLYWYRRVMGKEIKFLLHFVKESKQDESGMPNNRFLAERTGGTYSTLKVQPAELEDSGVYFCASSQVRLAAYNEQFFGPGTRLTVL.

There are a few counts of this clonotype. This chain uses TRBV19 with TRBJ2-1; the match to TRBD2 covers 14 bases. The CDR3 is 14 amino acids. Per germline, CDR1 LNHDA and CDR2 SQIVND (reference sequence). The ends lost 10 bases at V and 12 bases at J; junction bases unmatched: 11. CDR3: CATTGLAGAQGQFF. For the CDR3, the DNA is TGTGCCACCACGGGACTAGCGGGGGCTCAAGGGCAGTTCTTC.

In this sample, this clonotype turned up many times. The CDR3 region has the DNA TGTGCCAGCTCACCCGGGCCAGGGGCAGATCAGCCCCAGCATTTT. Encoded protein: CASSPGPGADQPQHF. V is TRBV18 and J is TRBJ1-5; tentatively, D is TRBD1 (6 bases). CDR3 length equals 15 residues. The V end was cut by 3 bases, the J end by 5 bases, with 14 bases between. CDR1 is KGHSH and CDR2 is LQKENI in the germline V gene.

This clonotype was picked up a small number of times. This chain uses TRBV6-1 with TRBJ2-3; possibly TRBD1 for D (6 bases). V shed 2 bases and J shed 1 base, with 10 bases lying between them. CDR3 length: 15 amino acids. Germline V gene sequence: CDR1 MNHNS, CDR2 SASEGT. CDR3 in DNA: TGTGCCAGCAGTGAACAACAGGGCCGCACAGATACGCAGTATTTT. This codes for CASSEQQGRTDTQYF.

In regard to this clonotype: The junction departs from germline at one end; a sequencing error may be responsible. The chain uses TRBV7-7 and TRBJ2-1; 7 nucleotides align to TRBD2. The CDR3 loop spans 16 amino acids. Germline V CDR1 and CDR2: SSHAT, FNYEAQ (reference sequence). The CDR3 DNA reads TGTGCCAGCAGCTACCAAGCGGGGACTTCCTACAATGAGCAGTTCTTT. Protein sequence: CASSYQAGTSYNEQFF. The full variable domain, its missing parts supplied by reference TRBV7-7 and TRBJ2-1, is GAGVSQSPRYKVTKRGQDVTLRCDPISSHATLYWYQQALGQGPEFLTYFNYEAQPDKSGLPSDRFSAERPEGSISTLTIQRTEQRDSAMYRCASSYQAGTSYNEQFFGPGTRLTVL.